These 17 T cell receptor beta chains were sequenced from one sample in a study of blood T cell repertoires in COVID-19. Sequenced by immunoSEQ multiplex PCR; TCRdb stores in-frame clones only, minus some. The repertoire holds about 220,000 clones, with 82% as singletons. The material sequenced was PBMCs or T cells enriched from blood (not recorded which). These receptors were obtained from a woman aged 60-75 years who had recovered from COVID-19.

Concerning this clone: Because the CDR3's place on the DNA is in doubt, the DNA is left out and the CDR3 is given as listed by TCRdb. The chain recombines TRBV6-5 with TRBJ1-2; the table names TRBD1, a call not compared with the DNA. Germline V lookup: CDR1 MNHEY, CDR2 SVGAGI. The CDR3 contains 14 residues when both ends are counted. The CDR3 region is CASSSSTGYYGYTF.

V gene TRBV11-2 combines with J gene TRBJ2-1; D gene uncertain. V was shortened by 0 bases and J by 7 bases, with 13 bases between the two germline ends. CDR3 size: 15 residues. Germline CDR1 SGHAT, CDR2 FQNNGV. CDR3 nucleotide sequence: TGTGCCAGCAGCTTAGAGGATCTGCCGGGTAATGAGCAGTTCTTC. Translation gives CASSLEDLPGNEQFF.

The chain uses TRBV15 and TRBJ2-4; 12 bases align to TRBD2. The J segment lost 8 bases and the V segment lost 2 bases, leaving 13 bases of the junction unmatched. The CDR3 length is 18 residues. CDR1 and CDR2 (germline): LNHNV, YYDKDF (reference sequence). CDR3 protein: CATSRSRASGRAGDIQYF. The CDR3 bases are TGTGCCACCAGCAGATCTAGGGCTAGCGGGAGGGCCGGAGACATTCAGTACTTC.

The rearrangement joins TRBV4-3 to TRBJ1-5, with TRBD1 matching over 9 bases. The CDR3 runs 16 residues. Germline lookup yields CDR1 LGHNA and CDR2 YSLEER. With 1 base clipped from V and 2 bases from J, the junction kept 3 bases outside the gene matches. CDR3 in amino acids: CASSQGTGDGNQPQHF. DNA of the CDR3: TGCGCCAGCAGCCAAGGGACAGGGGATGGCAATCAGCCCCAGCATTTT.

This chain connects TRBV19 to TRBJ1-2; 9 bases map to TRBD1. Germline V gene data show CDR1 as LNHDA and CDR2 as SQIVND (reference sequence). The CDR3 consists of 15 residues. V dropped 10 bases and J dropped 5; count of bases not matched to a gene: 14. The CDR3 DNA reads TGTGCCATACCGGGACAGGGAAGGCGTTGTTATGGCTACACCTTC. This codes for CAIPGQGRRCYGYTF.

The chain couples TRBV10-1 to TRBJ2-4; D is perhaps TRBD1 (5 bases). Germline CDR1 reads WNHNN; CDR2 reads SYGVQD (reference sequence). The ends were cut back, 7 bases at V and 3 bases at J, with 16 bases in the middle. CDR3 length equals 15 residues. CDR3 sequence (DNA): TGCGCCAGCAACCCTCCCCCTAGGGGCAAAAACATTCAGTACTTC. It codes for CASNPPPRGKNIQYF.

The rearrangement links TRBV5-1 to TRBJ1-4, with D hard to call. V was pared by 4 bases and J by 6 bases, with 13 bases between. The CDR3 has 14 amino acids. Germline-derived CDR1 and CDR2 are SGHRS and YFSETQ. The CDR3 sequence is CASSLLRGDEKLFF. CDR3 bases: TGCGCCAGCAGCCTTCTCCGGGGAGATGAAAAACTGTTTTTT.

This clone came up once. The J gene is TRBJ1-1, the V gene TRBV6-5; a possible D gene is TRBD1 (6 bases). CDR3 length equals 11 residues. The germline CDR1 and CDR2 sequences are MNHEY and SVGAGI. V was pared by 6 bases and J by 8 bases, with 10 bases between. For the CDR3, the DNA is TGTGCCAGCAGACAAGGGACAGAAGCTTTCTTT. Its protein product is CASRQGTEAFF.

The CDR3 spells CASSPTDYGYTF. Written as DNA, the CDR3 is TGTGCCAGCTCACCAACTGATTATGGCTACACCTTC. This sequence joins TRBV18 and TRBJ1-2; no clear D. The CDR3 runs to 12 residues. Germline V gene lookup returns CDR1 KGHSH and CDR2 LQKENI. Between the trimmed V and J ends, which lost 2 bases and 5 bases, there was a span of 6 bases.

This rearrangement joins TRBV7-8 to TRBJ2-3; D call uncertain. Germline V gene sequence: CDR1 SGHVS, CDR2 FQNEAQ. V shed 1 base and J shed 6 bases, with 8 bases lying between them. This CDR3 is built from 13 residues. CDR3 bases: TGTGCCAGCAGCTTAGAGCTGCGGGATACGCAGTATTTT. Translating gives CASSLELRDTQYF.

The CDR3 loop reads CASSLQGRNTEAFF. CDR3 DNA: TGTGCCAGCAGCTTGCAGGGGAGGAACACTGAAGCTTTCTTT. The chain uses TRBV7-2 and TRBJ1-1; D might be TRBD1 (6 bases). Trimming took off 3 bases at V and 1 base at J, with 9 bases between the two ends. Germline V gives CDR1 SGHTA, CDR2 FQGNSA. The CDR3 extends over 14 amino acids.

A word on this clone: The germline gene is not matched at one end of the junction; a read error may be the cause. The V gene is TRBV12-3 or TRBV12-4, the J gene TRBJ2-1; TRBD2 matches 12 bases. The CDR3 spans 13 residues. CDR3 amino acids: CASSLGLAGFAIF. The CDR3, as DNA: TGTGCCAGCAGTTTGGGACTAGCGGGCTTCGCCATCTTC.

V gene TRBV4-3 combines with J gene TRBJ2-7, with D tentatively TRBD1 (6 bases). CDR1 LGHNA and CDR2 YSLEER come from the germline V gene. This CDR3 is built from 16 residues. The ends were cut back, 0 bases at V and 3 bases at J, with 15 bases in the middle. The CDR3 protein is CASSQDLGASHYEQYF. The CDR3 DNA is TGCGCCAGCAGCCAAGATCTGGGGGCCTCACACTACGAGCAGTACTTC.

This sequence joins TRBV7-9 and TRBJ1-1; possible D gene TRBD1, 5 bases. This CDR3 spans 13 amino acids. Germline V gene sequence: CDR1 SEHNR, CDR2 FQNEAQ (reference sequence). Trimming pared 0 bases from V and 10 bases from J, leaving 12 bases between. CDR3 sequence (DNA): TGTGCCAGCAGCTTAGCAGGGGCTATAGTAGCTTTCTTT. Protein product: CASSLAGAIVAFF.

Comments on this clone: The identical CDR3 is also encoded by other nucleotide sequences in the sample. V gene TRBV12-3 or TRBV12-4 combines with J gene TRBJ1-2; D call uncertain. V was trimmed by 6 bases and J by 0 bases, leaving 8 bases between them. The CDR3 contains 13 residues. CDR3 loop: CASSLGTNYGYTF. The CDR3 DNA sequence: TGTGCCAGCAGCCTCGGGACTAACTATGGCTACACCTTC.

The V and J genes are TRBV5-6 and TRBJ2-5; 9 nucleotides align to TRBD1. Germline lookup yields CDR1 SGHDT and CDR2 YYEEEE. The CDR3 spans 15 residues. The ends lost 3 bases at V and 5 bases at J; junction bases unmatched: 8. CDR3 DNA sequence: TGTGCCAGCAGCTCTCCCGGGACAGGGCGCGAGACCCAGTACTTC. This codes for CASSSPGTGRETQYF.

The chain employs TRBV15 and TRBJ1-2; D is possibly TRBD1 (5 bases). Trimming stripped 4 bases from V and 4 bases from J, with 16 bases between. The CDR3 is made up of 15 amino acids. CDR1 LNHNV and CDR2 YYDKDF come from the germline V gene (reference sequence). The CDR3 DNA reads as TGTGCCACCAGCAAAGGAGGGGAGGAAATCTATGGCTACACCTTC. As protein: CATSKGGEEIYGYTF.